The rows below give T cell receptor beta chains drawn from one sample of a study of shared clonotypes between healthy human individuals. Clones were read by immunoSEQ multiplex PCR, and TCRdb kept only the in-frame ones, dropping some. The sample has a few million clones, about 92% seen once. Sequenced material: naive CD4+ T cells sorted from blood. The origin of the receptors is a man aged 18 to 29 in good health. Both conserved end residues are part of each CDR3. A D gene is named only where the DNA matches it firmly. Clone size is not always given. Where it is, it says once, few, many or a class for expanded clones.

v_call,d_call,j_call,clone_size,cdr3_aa,cdr3_nt
TRBV9,TRBD1,TRBJ1-2,NA,CASSVASTGGYGYTF,TGTGCCAGCAGCGTAGCCTCGACAGGGGGCTATGGCTACACCTTC
TRBV18,NA,TRBJ2-5,NA,CASSPRMGALETQYF,TGTGCCAGCTCACCACGGATGGGGGCGCTGGAGACCCAGTACTTC
TRBV6-1,NA,TRBJ1-3,NA,CASSEASSSGNTIYF,TGTGCCAGCAGTGAAGCGAGCAGCTCTGGAAACACCATATATTTT
TRBV4-3,TRBD2,TRBJ2-1,NA,CASSQEGLAVYNEQFF,TGCGCCAGCAGCCAAGAAGGACTAGCGGTCTACAATGAGCAGTTCTTC
TRBV10-1,NA,TRBJ1-5,few,CASGNTGQPQHF,TGCGCCAGCGGAAATACCGGTCAGCCCCAGCATTTT
TRBV19,TRBD2,TRBJ2-1,NA,CASSIRGGGTYNEQFF,TGTGCCAGTAGTATACGGGGGGGAGGGACCTACAATGAGCAGTTCTTC
TRBV19,NA,TRBJ1-5,NA,CASSITGQGNQPQHF,TGTGCCAGTAGTATAACGGGACAAGGCAATCAGCCCCAGCATTTT
TRBV2,NA,TRBJ1-4,NA,CASKGTGPNEKLFF,TGTGCCAGCAAAGGAACAGGGCCCAATGAAAAACTGTTTTTT
TRBV4-1,NA,TRBJ1-1,NA,CASSPRQGLGNTEAFF,TGCGCCAGCAGCCCCCGCCAGGGGTTGGGGAACACTGAAGCTTTCTTT
TRBV7-2,NA,TRBJ1-1,NA,CASSFSGATEAFF,TGTGCCAGCAGCTTTTCAGGGGCCACTGAAGCTTTCTTT
TRBV11-2,NA,TRBJ2-2,NA,CASSSTPATGELFF,TGTGCCAGCAGTTCCACCCCAGCCACCGGGGAGCTGTTTTTT
TRBV7-9,NA,TRBJ1-1,few,CASSPRAGNTEAFF,TGTGCCAGCAGTCCCCGGGCGGGGAACACTGAAGCTTTCTTT
TRBV9,TRBD1,TRBJ2-7,NA,CASSVGHQGVPYEQYF,TGTGCCAGCAGCGTAGGACACCAGGGGGTTCCCTACGAGCAGTACTTC
TRBV5-6,TRBD1,TRBJ1-3,NA,CASSSDRGLWSGNTIYF,TGTGCCAGCAGCTCGGACAGGGGTTTGTGGTCTGGAAACACCATATATTTT
TRBV6-4,NA,TRBJ2-2,once,CASSEFSTGELFF,TGTGCCAGCAGTGAATTCAGCACCGGGGAGCTGTTTTTT
TRBV27,NA,TRBJ1-5,NA,CASSFGGGSNQPQHF,TGTGCCAGCAGTTTCGGAGGGGGTAGCAATCAGCCCCAGCATTTT
TRBV11-2,NA,TRBJ1-3,NA,CASSLDWPGFSGNTIYF,TGTGCCAGCAGCTTAGATTGGCCGGGGTTCTCTGGAAACACCATATATTTT
TRBV21-1,NA,TRBJ1-5,NA,CASSKELSQNRAQHF,TGTGCCAGCAGCAAAGAGCTCAGCCAGAACCGGGCCCAGCATTTT
TRBV19,NA,TRBJ1-3,NA,CASTTERAGNTIYF,TGTGCCAGTACCACTGAAAGGGCTGGAAACACCATATATTTT
TRBV11-2,TRBD1,TRBJ2-5,NA,CASSRQGGETQYF,TGTGCCAGCAGCCGACAGGGGGGTGAGACCCAGTACTTC
TRBV30,NA,TRBJ2-5,NA,CACADQETQYF,TGTGCCTGCGCCGACCAAGAGACCCAGTACTTC
TRBV5-1,TRBD2,TRBJ2-5,NA,CASKSSLAAETQYF,TGCGCCAGCAAATCTTCCCTAGCGGCAGAGACCCAGTACTTC
TRBV25-1,NA,TRBJ2-1,NA,CASSEPGGGGNEQFF,TGTGCCAGCAGTGAACCCGGAGGAGGTGGCAATGAGCAGTTCTTC